The TCR beta chain described here comes from a study of blood T cell repertoires in COVID-19. On the study more broadly: Sites across the United States, Italy and Spain contributed samples from acute and convalescent COVID-19. Sources were T cells, B-cell-depleted T cells, or PBMCs; the material itself was cDNA or gDNA.

Comments on this clone: This specimen includes other DNA sequences encoding the same CDR3.

Germline values: CDR1 SGHRS, CDR2 YFSETQ. Trimming cost V 1 base and J 3 bases; bases outside gene matches: 4. The CDR3 extends over 15 amino acids. Source study methods: Researchers report that nucleated cell counts were estimated from reference gene primer amplification. The method was immunoSEQ multiplex PCR; TCRdb's version includes in-frame clones alone and lacks a portion of them. V and J calls and clone size follow that table, whereas D and trimming were derived from the DNA. The profile shows approximately 130,000 clones, 84% of them singletons. The source is a human donor in a cohort sampled during active COVID-19. Sequencing was carried out using peripheral blood. J is TRBJ2-5 and V is TRBV5-1; TRBD2 matches at 9 bases. This chain's CDR3 is CASSLNLAGEETQYF. The CDR3 nucleotides are TGCGCCAGCAGCTTGAATTTAGCGGGGGAAGAGACCCAGTACTTC.